One and the same sample provided the 17 T cell receptor beta chains below, sequenced in a study of CD4 T cells in relation to SARS-CoV-2 and coronaviruses. Before the COVID-19 pandemic, during about 2011-2019, CD4+ T cells were taken from unexposed donors. CD4+ T cells were isolated from the cells after about ten days of culture. Their target antigens are unknown. Using immunoSEQ multiplex PCR, the repertoire was profiled, and TCRdb retains in-frame clones only, with some absent. In the table there are roughly 16,000 clones, around 73% of which are singletons. Sequenced sample: CD4+ T cells from PBMCs, cultured in vitro. The receptors stem from a human donor in good health.

In its sample, this clone was seen once. V is TRBV19 and J is TRBJ2-7; D is undetermined. V gave up 1 base and J gave up 6 bases, with 13 bases separating them. The CDR3 spans 14 residues. CDR1 is LNHDA, CDR2 SQIVND, per germline (reference sequence). CDR3 loop: CASSIGLAKSEQYF. CDR3 nucleotides: TGTGCCAGTAGTATAGGTCTGGCAAAAAGCGAGCAGTACTTC.

This clone was counted once. This chain joins TRBV9 and TRBJ2-3; either TRBD1 or TRBD2 may supply D (6 bases each). CDR3 size: 16 residues. Germline CDR1 and CDR2: SGDLS and YYNGEE. V was shortened by 4 bases and J by 2 bases, with 17 bases between the two germline ends. The CDR3 loop is CASSPVAGGYTDTQYF. The CDR3 DNA reads TGTGCCAGCAGCCCAGTGGCCGGGGGCTACACAGATACGCAGTATTTT.

V is TRBV10-3 and J is TRBJ2-1, with 7 bases identical to TRBD2. This CDR3 spans 19 amino acids. J gave up 3 bases and V 0 bases, and 14 bases lay outside the gene matches. Germline CDR1 is ENHRY and CDR2 is SYGVKD. The CDR3: CAISESTASGGPIYNEQFF. The CDR3 nucleotides are TGTGCCATCAGTGAGTCGACGGCTAGCGGAGGGCCTATCTACAATGAGCAGTTCTTC.

The table lists this clone with a few counts. The rearrangement links TRBV2 to TRBJ1-2; D uncertain. Looked up from germline, CDR1 is SNHLY and CDR2 is FYNNEI. V gave up 4 bases and J gave up 7 bases, with 10 bases separating them. CDR3 length: 12 residues. CDR3 amino acids: CASSAGFGGYTF. CDR3 nucleotides: TGTGCCAGCAGTGCTGGGTTTGGTGGCTACACCTTC.

The chain joins TRBV14 to TRBJ2-1, with 8 bases that match TRBD1. The CDR3 spans 14 residues. V lost 7 bases, J lost 5 bases, and 7 bases stayed unmatched. CDR1 and CDR2 from the germline V gene are SGHDN and FVKESK. The CDR3 DNA is TGTGCCAGCAAGTCCCAGGGGGCCCACAATGAGCAGTTCTTC. It specifies CASKSQGAHNEQFF.

The chain is built from TRBV30 and TRBJ1-5; 8 bases are a match to TRBD1. The germline CDR1 and CDR2 sequences are GTSNPN and SVGIG (reference sequence). CDR3 length equals 15 residues. The V and J ends lost 2 bases and 3 bases, in that order; junction bases with no gene match: 6. The CDR3 sequence: CAWSRTGSLNQPQHF. The CDR3 DNA follows: TGTGCCTGGAGTAGGACAGGGTCTCTCAATCAGCCCCAGCATTTT.

The chain recombines TRBV5-1 with TRBJ2-7, with unresolved D. The CDR3 contains 13 residues. The germline V and J ends were trimmed by 4 bases and 1 base, with 9 bases remaining between them. The germline V gene has CDR1 SGHRS and CDR2 YFSETQ. CDR3 sequence reads: CASSVDGSYEQYF. CDR3 nucleotides: TGCGCCAGCAGCGTGGACGGGTCCTACGAGCAGTACTTC.

The CDR3 sequence: CASSQVAGGTYEQYF. The DNA of the CDR3 is TGTGCCAGCAGCCAAGTCGCAGGGGGGACCTACGAGCAGTACTTC. The V and J genes are TRBV3-1 (or the pseudogene TRBV3-2) and TRBJ2-7; D perhaps matches TRBD1 (7 bases). The CDR3 totals 15 residues. With 1 base removed from V and 2 bases from J, the gap between germline ends came to 12 bases. The germline gives CDR1 LGHDT, CDR2 YNNKEL (reference sequence).

The chain couples TRBV30 to TRBJ2-7; D is unclear. The CDR3 is 16 amino acids. Trimming stripped 0 bases from V and 0 bases from J, with 15 bases between. Germline V CDR1 and CDR2: GTSNPN, SVGIG (reference sequence). The CDR3 loop reads CAWSVVYPPSSYEQYF. The CDR3 region has the DNA TGTGCCTGGAGTGTAGTATATCCTCCAAGCTCCTACGAGCAGTACTTC.

The genes are TRBV5-1 and TRBJ2-1, with D perhaps matching TRBD1 or TRBD2 (5 bases each). V was trimmed by 4 bases and J by 9 bases, leaving 11 bases between them. The CDR3 is made up of 12 amino acids. Germline CDR1 and CDR2: SGHRS and YFSETQ. The CDR3 spells CASSPTRGEQFF. For the CDR3, the DNA is TGCGCCAGCAGCCCAACTAGGGGTGAGCAGTTCTTC.

This clone is labeled as medium-sized (0.01 to 0.1%). This chain links TRBV27 with TRBJ1-5; the D is unclear. The CDR3 loop spans 13 amino acids. V shed 1 base and J shed 4 bases, with 5 bases lying between them. Germline CDR1 is MNHEY and CDR2 is SMNVEV (reference sequence). This chain's CDR3 is CASSLLANQPQHF. CDR3 sequence (DNA): TGTGCCAGCAGTTTATTAGCTAATCAGCCCCAGCATTTT.

V usage is TRBV19 and J usage is TRBJ1-2; 7 bases are shared with TRBD1. The CDR3 runs 14 residues. The germline CDR1 and CDR2 sequences are LNHDA and SQIVND (reference sequence). J gave up 4 bases and V 6 bases, and 8 bases lay outside the gene matches. The CDR3 coding sequence is TGTGCCAGTAGCCCGGGACAGCACAGCTATGGCTACACCTTC. This sequence encodes CASSPGQHSYGYTF. Based on the CDR3 plus reference TRBV19 and TRBJ1-2, the full variable domain is DGGITQSPKYLFRKEGQNVTLSCEQNLNHDAMYWYRQDPGQGLRLIYYSQIVNDFQKGDIAEGYSVSREKKESFPLTVTSAQKNPTAFYLCASSPGQHSYGYTFGSGTRLTVV.

The chain has TRBV11-3 and TRBJ2-3, with TRBD2 matching 11 bases. V was clipped by 3 bases and J by 3 bases; unmatched bases: 11. CDR3 size: 18 residues. CDR1 and CDR2 from the germline V gene are SGHNT and YENEEA. CDR3: CASSLTGDRLAGTDTQYF. The CDR3 coding sequence is TGTGCCAGCAGCTTGACAGGTGATAGACTAGCGGGAACAGATACGCAGTATTTT.

CDR3 bases: TGCGCCAGCAGCTATGGAGGCACAGATACGCAGTATTTT. Its translation: CASSYGGTDTQYF. The rearrangement joins TRBV5-1 to TRBJ2-3, with D unclear. CDR3 length equals 13 residues. Germline V gene sequence: CDR1 SGHRS, CDR2 YFSETQ. Trimming removed 3 bases from V and 1 base from J, with 6 bases in between.

The chain uses TRBV24-1 and TRBJ2-5, with D maybe TRBD1 (6 bases). CDR1 is KGHDR and CDR2 is SFDVKD in the germline V gene. Trimming took 4 bases from V and 1 from J, leaving 12 bases between them. The CDR3 is 15 amino acids. CDR3 DNA sequence: TGTGCCACCAGTGAAAAAGGACAGCCCCAAGAGACCCAGTACTTC. Protein sequence: CATSEKGQPQETQYF.

This chain joins TRBV19 and TRBJ1-1; 9 bases map to TRBD1. In germline, CDR1 is LNHDA, CDR2 SQIVND (reference sequence). The V segment lost 3 bases and the J segment 4 bases; nucleotides outside the gene matches: 3. The CDR3 contains 14 residues. CDR3 nucleotides: TGTGCCAGTAGTATCGGGACAGGGCGCACTGAAGCTTTCTTT. Its protein product is CASSIGTGRTEAFF.

V usage is TRBV11-2 and J usage is TRBJ1-1; 7 positions match TRBD1. This CDR3 has 16 residues. With V trimmed by 4 bases and J by 1 base, 9 bases remained unmatched. Germline V CDR1 and CDR2: SGHAT, FQNNGV. CDR3 residues: CASSSETGQSNTEAFF. The CDR3 DNA follows: TGTGCCAGCAGCTCAGAAACGGGACAGTCGAACACTGAAGCTTTCTTT.